The TCR beta chain described here comes from a study of shared clonotypes between healthy human individuals. Study-wide findings and caveats: Naive CD4 clonotypes overlapped across a handful of donors at approximately 5%.

Donors comprised only Caucasian adults living in Nashville, Tennessee. Division of CD4+ cells produced a CD45RA+ naive subset and a CD45RA-negative memory subset. With 5 bases removed from V and 5 bases from J, the gap between germline ends came to 7 bases. This CDR3 is built from 11 residues. Germline values: CDR1 SGHTA, CDR2 FQGNSA. As regards this clone: Its antigen is undetermined.

Over several immunoSEQ plates, each subset's genomic DNA was distributed in even portions. Only in-frame clones appear in the TCRdb table, and some are missing; sequencing was by immunoSEQ multiplex PCR. The sample records over a million clones, approximately 98% being singletons. The V call is TRBV7-2, the J call TRBJ2-7, with D uncertain. The source of this sequence is a man between 25 and 39 years old in good health. The specimen was naive CD4+ T cells sorted from blood. Subset indicated: CD45RA+ positively selected. CDR3 sequence: CASSRAHEQYF. In DNA, the CDR3 is TGTGCCAGCAGCCGAGCCCACGAGCAGTACTTC.